Reported below is one TCR beta chain. It has no known antigen specificity. Base quality data are lacking; no much larger clone is found one base away. The trim is 4 bases for V and 7 bases for J, with a gap of 20 bases between the germline ends. The CDR3 runs 15 residues from the cysteine to the phenylalanine. Left in the record is the CDR3 DNA by itself, 45 bases read in frame from the first base. From a lookup of the germline V gene, CDR1 and CDR2 are SGHTS and YDEGEE. The data are from a study of OX40 agonist ivuxolimab in advanced cancers. Study-wide context: Ivuxolimab was an agonistic, fully human IgG2 monoclonal antibody directed against OX40 (CD134), a costimulatory receptor. Intravenous ivuxolimab was administered to patients every 2 weeks at six dose levels: 0.01, 0.1, 0.3, 1.5, 3 and 10 mg/kg. Of the approximately 50 dose-escalation patients, hepatocellular carcinoma was present in 19, melanoma in around 15, renal cell carcinoma in 9 and head and neck cancer in 9. In the dose-escalation cohort, more than 80% of patients were male, and the mean age was approximately 60 years with a range of roughly 20 to 80. Prior anti-PD-1, anti-PD-L1 or anti-CTLA-4 therapy was permitted, and 30% to 50% of dose-escalation patients had received checkpoint inhibitors. Partial responses were achieved by three dose-escalation patients, of whom one had hepatocellular carcinoma and two had cutaneous melanoma. The purpose of peripheral TCRbeta sequencing was to test whether ivuxolimab changed TCR sequence diversity and led to clonal T-cell expansion. The monotherapy dose-escalation portion (N ≈ 50 patients) of the phase I ivuxolimab trial is reported in the paper. Summary of the overall study and its limitations: At doses of 0.1 to 3.0 mg/kg, clonal expansion of both CD4+ and CD8+ T cells in blood was seen between baseline and week 6. The antigen specificity of the peripheral T cells that underwent clonal expansion was not determined. In the 0.1-3.0 mg/kg groups, partial responders were among the patients with the lowest normalized peripheral clonal expansion, particularly in CD8+ T cells. Low levels of normalized T-cell clonal expansion were also shown by some nonresponding patients. On average, CD8+ T cells showed more expanded clones than CD4+ T cells after ivuxolimab.

Genomic DNA was extracted from sorted cells for sequencing of the TCRbeta CDR3 region. The immunoSEQ Assay was used for sequencing of TCRbeta CDR3 regions. TCRdb limited this immuneACCESS table to in-frame rearrangements with V and J called. A share of clones is missing; checked studies link under half to unresolved V genes, and the rest is unexplained. The sample table holds fewer than 40,000 clones, of which about 80% were seen once. Roughly 10% of the sample lies in the top ten. The trial excluded patients who had a history of autoimmune disease or were on systemic immunosuppression. In every dose cohort, peripheral blood was drawn for TCR sequencing at baseline, cycle 4 day 1, and cycle 7 day 1. Samples were obtained from an open-label, multicenter, first-in-human phase I dose-escalation trial of ivuxolimab. Adults with locally advanced or metastatic melanoma, renal cell carcinoma, hepatocellular carcinoma or head and neck squamous cell carcinoma were enrolled in the trial. CD4+ and CD8+ T cells were sorted separately from peripheral blood before TCR sequencing.

This receptor was obtained from an adult with an advanced solid tumor such as melanoma, head and neck, liver or kidney cancer. This specimen consisted of CD4+ or CD8+ T cells sorted from blood, obtained in a trial of the OX40 agonist ivuxolimab. Recombination joined TRBV5-8 with TRBJ1-1; the D gene is perhaps TRBD1, from 5 matching bases. CDR3 protein: CASSGRQILGSEAFF. The bases read TGTGCCAGCAGCGGTAGACAGATTTTGGGGAGTGAAGCTTTCTTT.